This T cell receptor (beta chain) was captured in a study of T cell changes during pregnancy in multiple sclerosis. This CDR3 is built from 14 residues. V lost 6 bases and J lost 4, with 15 bases in between. Germline loops: CDR1 SEHNR, CDR2 FQNEAQ (reference sequence). Sequencing was performed with immunoSEQ multiplex PCR; in TCRdb, only in-frame clones are kept and a portion is missing. Here the sample spans some 94,000 clones, under 95% being singletons. This TCR was sampled from a female donor in good health, enrolled as a control in a pregnancy study. This sequence joins TRBV7-9 and TRBJ1-2; tentatively, D is TRBD1 (5 bases). Sequenced material: peripheral blood, taken in the first trimester of pregnancy. In nucleotides, the CDR3 is TGTGCCAGCAGTCCCGCGACAGATGGCTATGGCTACACCTTC. Encoded protein: CASSPATDGYGYTF. The complete variable domain, with remaining parts taken from reference TRBV7-9 and TRBJ1-2, reads DTGVSQNPRHKITKRGQNVTFRCDPISEHNRLYWYRQTLGQGPEFLTYFQNEAQLEKSRLLSDRFSAERPKGSFSTLEIQRTEQGDSAMYLCASSPATDGYGYTFGSGTRLTVV.